The subject of this entry is one T cell receptor (beta chain). Here immunoSEQ multiplex PCR was the method, and the copy in TCRdb shows in-frame clones only, minus some. The sample lists just over 8,000 clones, 85% to 90% occurring once. The data originate from a study of technical replicates of blood from a few donors. The length of the CDR3 is 15 residues. CDR1 and CDR2 from the germline V gene are LNHDA and SQIVND (reference sequence). Trimming at V came to 4 bases and at J to 8 bases, leaving 11 bases not matched to a gene. The rearrangement joins TRBV19 to TRBJ1-2; 9 bases are shared with TRBD1. Sequenced: PBMCs. The clonotype originates from a human donor in good health. DNA of the CDR3: TGTGCCAGTAGTAGAGGGTGGACAGGGGTTCGCGGCTACACCTTC. It is translated as CASSRGWTGVRGYTF.